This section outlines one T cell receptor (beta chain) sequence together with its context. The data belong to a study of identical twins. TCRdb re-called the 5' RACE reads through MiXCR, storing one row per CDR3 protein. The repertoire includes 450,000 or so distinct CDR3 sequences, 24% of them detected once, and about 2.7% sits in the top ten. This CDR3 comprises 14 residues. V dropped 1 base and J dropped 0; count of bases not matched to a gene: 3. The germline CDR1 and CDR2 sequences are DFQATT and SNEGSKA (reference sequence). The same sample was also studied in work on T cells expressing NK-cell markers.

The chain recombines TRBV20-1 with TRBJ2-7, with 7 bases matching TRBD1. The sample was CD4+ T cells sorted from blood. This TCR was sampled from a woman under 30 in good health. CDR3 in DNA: TGCAGTGCTAGAGGGCAGGGGGTCTCCTACGAGCAGTACTTC. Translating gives CSARGQGVSYEQYF.